One T cell receptor beta chain is described in this entry. The antigen remains undetermined. The entry originates in a study of CD8+ T cells in alopecia areata. Study-wide findings and caveats: Within the top 100, expanded CD8+ clones significantly decreased with tofacitinib, as did scalp clonality. Sequenced scalp T cells also include alphabeta T cells resident in normal skin.

The CDR3 has 14 residues. The V gene lost 4 bases and the J gene lost 2 bases, with 12 bases spanning the gap. Germline V lookup: CDR1 SGHDT, CDR2 YYEEEE. Indicated treatment: oral pan-JAK inhibitor, 5-10 mg twice daily. cDNA reverse transcribed from extracted RNA served as the sequencing template. Clones were read by immunoSEQ multiplex PCR, and TCRdb kept only the in-frame ones, dropping some. The table includes about 42,000 clones, roughly two thirds detected once. Source: CD8+ T cells sorted from blood, taken at week 4, from a patient treated with tofacitinib. This sequence originates from a human donor with alopecia areata. The rearrangement links TRBV5-6 to TRBJ1-1, with D uncertain. Here the CDR3 reads CASSLLMGNTEAFF. The CDR3 bases are TGTGCCAGCAGCCTGCTTATGGGTAACACTGAAGCTTTCTTT.